This TCR beta chain stems from a study of blood T cell repertoires in COVID-19. Study-wide context: The study drew acute and convalescent COVID-19 samples from the United States, Italy and Spain.

Repertoires were generated with immunoSEQ multiplex PCR, while TCRdb's copy carries only in-frame clones and drops some. The repertoire includes more than 95,000 clones, less than 85% of them detected once, and roughly 2.7% sits in the top ten. Germline values: CDR1 LGHNA, CDR2 YNFKEQ. The CDR3 is 13 residues long. The V gene lost 1 base and the J gene lost 3 bases, with 7 bases spanning the gap. The sequencing sample was made of peripheral blood. The chain links TRBV4-2 to TRBJ2-7; the D gene is possibly TRBD2 (5 bases). The sequence came from a man aged 45-65 years with acute or convalescent COVID-19. The CDR3 nucleotides are TGTGCCAGCAGCCAAGGGGCGGGCTACGAGCAGTACTTC. Translated: CASSQGAGYEQYF.